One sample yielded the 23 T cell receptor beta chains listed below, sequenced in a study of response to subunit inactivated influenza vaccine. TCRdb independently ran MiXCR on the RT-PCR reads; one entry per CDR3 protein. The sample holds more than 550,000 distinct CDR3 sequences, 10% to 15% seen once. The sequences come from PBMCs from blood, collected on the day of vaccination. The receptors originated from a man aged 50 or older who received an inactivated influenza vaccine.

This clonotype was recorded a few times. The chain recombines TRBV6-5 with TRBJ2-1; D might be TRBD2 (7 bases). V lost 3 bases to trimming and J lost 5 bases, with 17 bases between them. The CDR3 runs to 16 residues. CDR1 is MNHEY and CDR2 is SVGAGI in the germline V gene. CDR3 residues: CASSYRAVGGHNEQFF. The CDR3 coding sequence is TGTGCCAGCAGTTATCGGGCCGTGGGGGGGCACAATGAGCAGTTCTTC.

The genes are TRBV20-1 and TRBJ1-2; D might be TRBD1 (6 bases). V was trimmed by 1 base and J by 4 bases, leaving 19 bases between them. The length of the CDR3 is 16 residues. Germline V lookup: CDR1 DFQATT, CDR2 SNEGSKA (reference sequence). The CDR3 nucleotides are TGCAGTGCTAGAGCTCACTCCGCGACAGGAGGCTATGGCTACACCTTC. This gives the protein CSARAHSATGGYGYTF.

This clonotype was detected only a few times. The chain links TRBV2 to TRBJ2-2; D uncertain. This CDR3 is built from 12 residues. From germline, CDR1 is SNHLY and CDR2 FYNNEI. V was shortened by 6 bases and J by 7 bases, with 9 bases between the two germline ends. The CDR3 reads CASRDTGGELFF. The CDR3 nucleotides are TGTGCCAGCAGAGACACGGGCGGGGAGCTGTTTTTT.

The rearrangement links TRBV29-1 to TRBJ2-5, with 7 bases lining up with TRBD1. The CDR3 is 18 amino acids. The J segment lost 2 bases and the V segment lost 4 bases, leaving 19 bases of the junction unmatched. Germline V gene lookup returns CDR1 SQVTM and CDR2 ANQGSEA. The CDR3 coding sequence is TGCAGCGTTGTGTTGGGACAGCCCTTCTTAAACTTTCAAGAGACCCAGTACTTC. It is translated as CSVVLGQPFLNFQETQYF.

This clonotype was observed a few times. The CDR3 nucleotides read TGTGCCTGGAGCCCGGACAGCAATCAGCCCCAGCATTTT. Amino acids: CAWSPDSNQPQHF. The J gene is TRBJ1-5, the V gene TRBV30; D unclear. The V end lost 3 bases, the J end lost 1 base, and 7 bases lay between the germline ends. This CDR3 contains 13 residues. Germline V gene sequence: CDR1 GTSNPN, CDR2 SVGIG (reference sequence).

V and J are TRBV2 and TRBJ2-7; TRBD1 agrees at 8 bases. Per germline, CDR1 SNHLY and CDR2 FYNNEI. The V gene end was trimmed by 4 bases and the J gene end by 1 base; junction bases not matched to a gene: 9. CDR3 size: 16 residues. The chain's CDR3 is CASSGLGTGGSYEQYF. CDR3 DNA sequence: TGTGCCAGCAGTGGTTTAGGTACAGGGGGGTCCTACGAGCAGTACTTC.

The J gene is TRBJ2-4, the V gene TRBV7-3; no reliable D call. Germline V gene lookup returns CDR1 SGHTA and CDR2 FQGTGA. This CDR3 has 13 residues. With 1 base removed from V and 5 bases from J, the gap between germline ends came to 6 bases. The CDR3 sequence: CASSLSPENIQYF. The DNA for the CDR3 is TGTGCCAGCAGCTTAAGTCCGGAAAACATTCAGTACTTC.

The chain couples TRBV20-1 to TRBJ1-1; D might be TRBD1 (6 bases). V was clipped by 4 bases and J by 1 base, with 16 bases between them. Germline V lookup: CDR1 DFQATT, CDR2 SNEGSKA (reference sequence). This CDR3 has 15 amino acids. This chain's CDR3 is CSATQQGAENTEAFF. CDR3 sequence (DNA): TGCAGTGCTACACAACAGGGCGCGGAGAACACTGAAGCTTTCTTT.

In nucleotides, the CDR3 is TGTGCCAGCAGTTTGACCCCAATACGCTCTGGAAACACCATATATTTT. It is translated as CASSLTPIRSGNTIYF. The rearrangement uses TRBV12-3 or TRBV12-4 and TRBJ1-3; D is ambiguous. CDR3 size: 16 residues. V was pared by 3 bases and J by 0 bases, with 12 bases between.

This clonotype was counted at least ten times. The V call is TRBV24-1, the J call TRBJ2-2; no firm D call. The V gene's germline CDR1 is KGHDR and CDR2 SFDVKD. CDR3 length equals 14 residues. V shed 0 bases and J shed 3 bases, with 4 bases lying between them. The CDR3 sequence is CATSDLFDTGELFF. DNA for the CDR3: TGTGCCACCAGTGATTTGTTCGACACCGGGGAGCTGTTTTTT.

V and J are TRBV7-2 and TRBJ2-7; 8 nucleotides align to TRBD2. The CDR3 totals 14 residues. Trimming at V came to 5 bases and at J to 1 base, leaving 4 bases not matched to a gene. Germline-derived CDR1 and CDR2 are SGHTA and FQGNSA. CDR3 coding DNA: TGTGCCAGCAGCCCCGGACTAGCTTCCTACGAGCAGTACTTC. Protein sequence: CASSPGLASYEQYF.

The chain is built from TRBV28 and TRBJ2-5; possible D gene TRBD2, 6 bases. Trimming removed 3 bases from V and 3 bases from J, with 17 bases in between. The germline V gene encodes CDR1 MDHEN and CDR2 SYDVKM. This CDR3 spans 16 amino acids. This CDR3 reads CASSFSGGLGKETQYF. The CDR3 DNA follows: TGTGCCAGCAGTTTCAGCGGAGGGTTGGGCAAAGAGACCCAGTACTTC. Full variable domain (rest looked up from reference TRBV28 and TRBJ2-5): DVKVTQSSRYLVKRTGEKVFLECVQDMDHENMFWYRQDPGLGLRLIYFSYDVKMKEKGDIPEGYSVSREKKERFSLILESASTNQTSMYLCASSFSGGLGKETQYFGPGTRLLVL.

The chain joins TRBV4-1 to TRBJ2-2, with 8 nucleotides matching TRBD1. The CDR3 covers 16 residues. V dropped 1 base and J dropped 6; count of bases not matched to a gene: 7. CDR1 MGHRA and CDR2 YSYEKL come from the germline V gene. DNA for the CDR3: TGCGCCAGCAGCCAAGTAGTCAGGGGGCGGGCCGGGGAGCTGTTTTTT. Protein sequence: CASSQVVRGRAGELFF.

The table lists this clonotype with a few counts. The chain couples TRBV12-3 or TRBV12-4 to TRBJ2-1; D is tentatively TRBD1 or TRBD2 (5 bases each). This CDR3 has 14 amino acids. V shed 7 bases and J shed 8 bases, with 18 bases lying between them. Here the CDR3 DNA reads TGTGCCAGCACCCGGACAACCGGGGACCATGAGCAGTTCTTC. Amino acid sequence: CASTRTTGDHEQFF.

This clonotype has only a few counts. Here the CDR3 DNA reads TGCGCCAGCAGCCCGTTACCCCGGGACTCCTACGAGCAGTACTTC. This translates into CASSPLPRDSYEQYF. The chain couples TRBV5-1 to TRBJ2-7, with a possible D match to TRBD2 (5 bases). Germline CDR1 SGHRS, CDR2 YFSETQ. There are 15 residues in the CDR3. With 4 bases removed from V and 0 bases from J, the gap between germline ends came to 14 bases.

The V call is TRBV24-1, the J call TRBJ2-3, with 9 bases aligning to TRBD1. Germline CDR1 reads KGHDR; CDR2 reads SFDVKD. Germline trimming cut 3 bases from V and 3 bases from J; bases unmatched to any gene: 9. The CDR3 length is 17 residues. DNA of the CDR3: TGTGCCACCAGTGATCCTCCGGGACAGGGAGGAACAGATACGCAGTATTTT. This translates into CATSDPPGQGGTDTQYF.

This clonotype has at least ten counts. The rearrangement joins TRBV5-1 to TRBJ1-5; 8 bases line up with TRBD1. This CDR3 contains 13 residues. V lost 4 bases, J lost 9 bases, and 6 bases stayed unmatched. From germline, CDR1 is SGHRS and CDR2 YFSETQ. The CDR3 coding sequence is TGCGCCAGCAGCATCGGACAGGGTTCGCCCCAGCATTTT. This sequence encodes CASSIGQGSPQHF.

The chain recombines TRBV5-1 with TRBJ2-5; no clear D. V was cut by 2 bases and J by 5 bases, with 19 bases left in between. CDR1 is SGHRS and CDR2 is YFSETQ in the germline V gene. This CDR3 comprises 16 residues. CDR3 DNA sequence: TGCGCCAGCAGCTTTGGTCCCACGGCAACTGGGGAGACCCAGTACTTC. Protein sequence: CASSFGPTATGETQYF.

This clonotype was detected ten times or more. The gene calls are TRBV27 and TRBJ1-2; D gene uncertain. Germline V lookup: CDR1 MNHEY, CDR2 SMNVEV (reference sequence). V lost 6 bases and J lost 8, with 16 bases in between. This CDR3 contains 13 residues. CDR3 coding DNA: TGTGCCAGCAGGGCGGAATTTTCTATGGGCTACACCTTC. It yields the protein CASRAEFSMGYTF.

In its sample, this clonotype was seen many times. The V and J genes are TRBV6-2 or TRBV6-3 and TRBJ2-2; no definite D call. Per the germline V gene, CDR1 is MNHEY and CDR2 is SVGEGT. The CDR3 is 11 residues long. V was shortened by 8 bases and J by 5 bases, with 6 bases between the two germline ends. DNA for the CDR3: TGTGCCAGCCATGTGACCGGGGAGCTGTTTTTT. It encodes CASHVTGELFF.

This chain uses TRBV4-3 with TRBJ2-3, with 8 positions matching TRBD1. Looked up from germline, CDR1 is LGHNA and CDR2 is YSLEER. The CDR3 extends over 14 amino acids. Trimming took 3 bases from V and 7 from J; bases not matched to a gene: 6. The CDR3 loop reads CASSQGQVVNTQYF. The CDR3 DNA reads TGCGCCAGCAGCCAGGGACAGGTAGTAAATACGCAGTATTTT.

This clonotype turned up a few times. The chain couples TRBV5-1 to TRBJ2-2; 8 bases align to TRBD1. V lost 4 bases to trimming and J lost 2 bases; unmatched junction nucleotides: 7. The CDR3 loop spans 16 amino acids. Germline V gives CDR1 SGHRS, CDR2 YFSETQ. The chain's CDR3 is CASSPTRGRNTGELFF. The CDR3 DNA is TGCGCCAGCAGCCCGACCAGGGGGCGAAACACCGGGGAGCTGTTTTTT. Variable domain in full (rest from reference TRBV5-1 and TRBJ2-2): KAGVTQTPRYLIKTRGQQVTLSCSPISGHRSVSWYQQTPGQGLQFLFEYFSETQRNKGNFPGRFSGRQFSNSRSEMNVSTLELGDSALYLCASSPTRGRNTGELFFGEGSRLTVL.

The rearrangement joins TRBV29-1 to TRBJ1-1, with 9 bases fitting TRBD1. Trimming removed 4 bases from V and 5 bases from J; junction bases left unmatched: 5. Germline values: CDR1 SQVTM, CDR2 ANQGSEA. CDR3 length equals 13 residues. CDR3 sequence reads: CSVAQGARTEAFF. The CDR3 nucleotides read TGCAGCGTTGCACAGGGGGCGCGGACTGAAGCTTTCTTT.